This entry concerns a single TCR beta chain. Trimming removed 6 bases from V and 1 base from J; junction bases left unmatched: 7. The CDR3 length is 15 residues. Germline-derived CDR1 and CDR2 are WSHSY and SAAADI. These data originate in a study of blood T cell repertoires in COVID-19. Across the whole study: T cells, B-cell-depleted T cells, or PBMCs provided the cDNA or gDNA that served as material.

Seattle patients were enrolled during active infection and followed longitudinally. As handled by the study authors: Quantification of nucleated cells was approximated via reference gene primer amplification. Assay: immunoSEQ multiplex PCR; the TCRdb copy retains only in-frame clones and omits some. The V and J calls and the clone size are those of that table, but D and trimming were determined from the DNA. The top ten clones hold approximately 2.4% of a sample with some 240,000 clones, about 82% of them seen once. The material sequenced was peripheral blood. The clonotype comes from an older woman with COVID-19, enrolled during active disease. The chain is built from TRBV10-2 and TRBJ2-7; 9 bases line up with TRBD1. The DNA for the CDR3 is TGCGCCAGCAGAAGTCCTGGACAGGGGTCCTACGAGCAGTACTTC. It yields the protein CASRSPGQGSYEQYF.